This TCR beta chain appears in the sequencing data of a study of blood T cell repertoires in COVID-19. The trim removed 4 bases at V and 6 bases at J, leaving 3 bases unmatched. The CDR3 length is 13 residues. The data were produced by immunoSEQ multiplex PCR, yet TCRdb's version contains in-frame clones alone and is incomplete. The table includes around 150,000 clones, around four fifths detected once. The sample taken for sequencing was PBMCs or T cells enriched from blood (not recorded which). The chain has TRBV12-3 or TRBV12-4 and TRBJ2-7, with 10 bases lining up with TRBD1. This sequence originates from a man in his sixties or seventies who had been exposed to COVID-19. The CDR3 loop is CASSSRDRGEQYF. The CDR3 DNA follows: TGTGCCAGCAGTTCCCGGGACAGGGGCGAGCAGTACTTC.